This entry lists 15 T cell receptor beta chains sequenced from one sample in a study of STAT5B mutations in CD4+ large granular lymphocyte leukemia. Some clones are missing from TCRdb's copy, which holds only in-frame ones; the method was immunoSEQ multiplex PCR. Among 31,000 or so clones, less than 90% were seen once, and the ten largest hold 0.4% to 0.5%. The sequencing input was CD4+ T cells from blood buffy coats. These receptors were taken from a human donor in good health.

The CDR3 protein is CASSISPGYYEQYF. The DNA of the CDR3 is TGTGCCAGTAGTATCTCTCCTGGGTACTACGAGCAGTACTTC. The chain links TRBV19 to TRBJ2-7; D is unclear. The CDR3 runs to 14 residues. Germline assignment: CDR1 LNHDA and CDR2 SQIVND (reference sequence). V gave up 3 bases and J gave up 3 bases, with 12 bases separating them.

In nucleotides, the CDR3 is TGTGCCAGCAGTGTGATCTTTCCGGGACACCTGAACACTGAAGCTTTCTTT. Its translation is CASSVIFPGHLNTEAFF. The chain joins TRBV2 to TRBJ1-1, with D perhaps matching TRBD1 (6 bases). The CDR3 totals 17 residues. The V gene lost 4 bases and the J gene lost 0 bases, with 18 bases spanning the gap. Germline CDR1 is SNHLY and CDR2 is FYNNEI. The whole variable domain, remainder taken from reference TRBV2 and TRBJ1-1, is EPEVTQTPSHQVTQMGQEVILRCVPISNHLYFYWYRQILGQKVEFLVSFYNNEISEKSEIFDDQFSVERPDGSNFTLKIRSTKLEDSAMYFCASSVIFPGHLNTEAFFGQGTRLTVV.

The DNA for the CDR3 is TGTGCCAGCAGCTTCTCTGGGGGCTACGAGCAGTACTTC. Protein: CASSFSGGYEQYF. This chain connects TRBV11-3 to TRBJ2-7; D possibly uses TRBD1 or TRBD2 (5 bases each). CDR3 size: 13 residues. The germline V and J ends were trimmed by 3 bases and 3 bases, with 9 bases remaining between them. Germline CDR1 SGHNT, CDR2 YENEEA.

The sample holds a few counts of this clone. The chain is built from TRBV30 and TRBJ1-2; 10 positions agree with TRBD1. In germline, CDR1 is GTSNPN, CDR2 SVGIG (reference sequence). With V trimmed by 4 bases and J by 7 bases, 3 bases remained unmatched. The CDR3 is 12 residues long. CDR3 protein: CAWKWDRGGYTF. DNA for the CDR3: TGTGCCTGGAAATGGGACAGGGGTGGCTACACCTTC.

This CDR3 is CASNGSPTGELFF. DNA for the CDR3: TGTGCCAGTAACGGGAGCCCCACCGGGGAGCTGTTTTTT. The chain carries TRBV19 and TRBJ2-2; maybe TRBD2 (6 bases). The CDR3 is 13 residues long. V was clipped by 7 bases and J by 4 bases, with 10 bases between them. CDR1 is LNHDA and CDR2 is SQIVND in the germline V gene (reference sequence).

The gene calls are TRBV29-1 and TRBJ2-7; 11 bases are a match to TRBD1. CDR1 and CDR2 from the germline V gene are SQVTM and ANQGSEA. The J segment lost 7 bases and the V segment lost 5 bases, leaving 7 bases of the junction unmatched. The CDR3 sequence is 13 residues long. The CDR3 bases are TGCAGCGTTCGGGGACAGGGGGACGGTGAGCAGTACTTC. This sequence encodes CSVRGQGDGEQYF.

The chain uses TRBV2 and TRBJ2-3; TRBD1 matches 8 bases. This CDR3 has 14 amino acids. Losses at the gene ends were 4 bases for V and 2 bases for J; bases not matched to a gene: 2. Germline V gene data show CDR1 as SNHLY and CDR2 as FYNNEI. CDR3 nucleotides: TGTGCCAGCAGTGCGACAGGGGCCACAGATACGCAGTATTTT. As protein: CASSATGATDTQYF. The variable domain in full, with the rest retrieved from reference TRBV2 and TRBJ2-3, is EPEVTQTPSHQVTQMGQEVILRCVPISNHLYFYWYRQILGQKVEFLVSFYNNEISEKSEIFDDQFSVERPDGSNFTLKIRSTKLEDSAMYFCASSATGATDTQYFGPGTRLTVL.

The chain has TRBV4-1 and TRBJ2-3; D possibly uses TRBD1 or TRBD2 (6 bases each). V lost 7 bases to trimming and J lost 8 bases, with 28 bases between them. This CDR3 region has 17 residues. CDR1 is MGHRA, CDR2 YSYEKL, per germline. The CDR3 is CASTKVGASQGRTTQYF. CDR3 nucleotides: TGCGCCAGCACTAAAGTGGGAGCGAGCCAGGGGAGGACTACGCAGTATTTT.

The chain recombines TRBV25-1 with TRBJ2-7; the D gene is possibly TRBD1 (6 bases). CDR3 size: 14 residues. Trimming cost V 5 bases and J 3 bases, with 14 bases left between them. Germline V gives CDR1 MGHDK, CDR2 SYGVNS. CDR3 protein: CASSKRTGSYEQYF. CDR3 in DNA: TGTGCCAGCAGTAAACGAACAGGGAGCTACGAGCAGTACTTC.

This chain's CDR3 is CASSPSAQYEQYF. DNA for the CDR3: TGTGCCAGCTCACCTAGCGCGCAATACGAGCAGTACTTC. The chain couples TRBV18 to TRBJ2-7; D possibly corresponds to TRBD2 (5 bases). Germline V CDR1 and CDR2: KGHSH, LQKENI. With 3 bases removed from V and 4 bases from J, the gap between germline ends came to 10 bases. CDR3 length: 13 amino acids. Drawing the rest from reference TRBV18 and TRBJ2-7, the complete variable domain is NAGVMQNPRHLVRRRGQEARLRCSPMKGHSHVYWYRQLPEEGLKFMVYLQKENIIDESGMPKERFSAEFPKEGPSILRIQQVVRGDSAAYFCASSPSAQYEQYFGPGTRLTVT.

The rearrangement uses TRBV6-1 and TRBJ2-7; D gene unclear. The CDR3 is 14 residues long. Trimming took 0 bases from V and 4 from J, leaving 10 bases between them. Looked up from germline, CDR1 is MNHNS and CDR2 is SASEGT. The DNA of the CDR3 is TGTGCCAGCAGTGAAGCGGGCAGAGTGTACGAGCAGTACTTC. It codes for CASSEAGRVYEQYF.

In DNA form, the CDR3 reads TGTGCCAGCACAGCACAGGCGGAAGAGCTGTTTTTT. This codes for CASTAQAEELFF. This chain joins TRBV11-1 and TRBJ2-2; D might be TRBD1 (5 bases). The CDR3 spans 12 residues. V was shortened by 7 bases and J by 11 bases, with 14 bases between the two germline ends. Germline V gene sequence: CDR1 SGHAT, CDR2 FQDESV (reference sequence).

Turning to this clone: The same CDR3 is also encoded by other DNA sequences in this sample. This chain joins TRBV9 and TRBJ2-5; D not resolved. The V and J ends lost 0 bases and 0 bases respectively, with 3 bases between them. CDR3 length: 13 residues. From germline, CDR1 is SGDLS and CDR2 YYNGEE. DNA of the CDR3: TGTGCCAGCAGCGTAGGTTACCAAGAGACCCAGTACTTC. This translates into CASSVGYQETQYF.

V and J are TRBV7-6 and TRBJ1-5; maybe TRBD1 (5 bases). The CDR3 is 14 amino acids. V gave up 5 bases and J gave up 4 bases, with 12 bases separating them. Germline lookup yields CDR1 SGHVS and CDR2 FNYEAQ. CDR3 residues: CASSAVAGNQPQHF. CDR3 bases: TGTGCCAGCAGCGCAGTCGCAGGGAATCAGCCCCAGCATTTT.

The gene calls are TRBV4-2 and TRBJ1-2; the D is unclear. The CDR3 length is 13 residues. The germline gives CDR1 LGHNA, CDR2 YNFKEQ. Trimming removed 1 base at V and 8 bases at J, with 11 bases between. CDR3 sequence reads: CASSQGAPMGYTF. Here the CDR3 DNA reads TGTGCCAGCAGCCAAGGGGCCCCCATGGGCTACACCTTC.